This TCR beta chain was captured in a study of PD-L1 blockade in urothelial cancer (dated by TCRdb to 2015 to 2018). In terms of the full investigation: Every patient began therapy in the mid-2010s and was given atezolizumab 1,200 mg intravenously every 3 weeks. About 90% of the 29 patients were males with bladder-origin urothelial cancer, and about 65% of the roughly 30 reported a prior smoking history. An ECOG performance status of 0 or 1 was recorded for the patients, and 0 to 3 prior chemotherapy regimens had been received by the patients. Blood samples were analyzed 3 weeks after the start of treatment (second dose) and 6 weeks after the start of treatment. Blood samples gave median yields of around 140,000 T cells and tens of thousands of unique TCRs, along with a median clonality of approximately 0.08. The study was an exploratory multi-omic analysis of somatic, immune and clinical correlates of response to PD-L1 blockade with atezolizumab in urothelial cancer. TCR sequencing covered pretreatment tumor samples and matched, serially collected peripheral blood taken before and after atezolizumab treatment. Durable clinical benefit was defined as a progression-free survival longer than 6 months, and TCR features were additionally tested against progression-free survival and overall survival. In the same patients, whole exome sequencing and RNA sequencing of pretreatment tumors were performed in addition to TCR sequencing. Durable clinical benefit was achieved by nine patients but not by the remaining 20. Pretreatment blood TCR-seq was available for around 29 patients, at least one posttreatment blood collection was obtained for 24 patients, and tumor TCR-seq was available for 24 patients. Broader findings and caveats from the paper: Improved progression-free and overall survival was associated with having pretreatment peripheral blood TCR clonality below the median. Because of the small sample size (n ≈ 29) and the many exploratory analyses performed, the results are intended to be regarded as hypothesis-generating. Patients with durable benefit showed greater expansion of tumor-associated TCR clones in peripheral blood 3 weeks after starting treatment (n = 22, p = 0.022).

Synthetic TCR analog templates were spiked into each PCR to estimate absolute template abundance from read counts. The immunoSEQ assay used bias-controlled V and J gene primers to amplify TCRbeta CDR3 regions from genomic DNA. Sequencing of rearranged TCRbeta segments was done at approximately 20X coverage. Per the source publication's procedure: Sequencing errors were corrected by clustering, and CDR3s were annotated against IMGT so that V, D and J genes could be assigned. Only productive TCRbeta rearrangements were used in downstream analyses, excluding out-of-frame or stop-codon sequences. Clonality was calculated as one minus the Shannon entropy normalized by the log of the number of unique productive sequences. Clones differing between time points or between blood and tumor were identified using Fisher's exact test with Benjamini-Hochberg correction, with an adjusted p below 0.01 applied as the threshold. The source is immuneACCESS, and TCRdb retained only in-frame sequences with V and J called. Part of the clones is not carried over; for the studies checked, unresolved V genes explain less than half of this, and the remainder is unexplained. The V and J calls and clone size come from that table; D and trimming were worked out from the DNA. The sample yields around 100,000 clones; approximately 85% were counted once. 2% to 2.5% of the sample is in the top ten clones.

At the junction V is shortened by 5 bases and J by 0 bases; bases outside the gene matches: 13. The CDR3 holds 18 amino acids from the cysteine to the phenylalanine. Solely the CDR3 DNA is kept, with 54 bases framed from the first base. CDR1 is given as SEHNR and CDR2 as FQNEAQ, both from the germline V gene (reference sequence). With respect to this clone: Its antigen specificity is not known. No base quality information exists; no much larger clone differs at one position.

The cohort comprised roughly 30 patients with locally advanced or metastatic urothelial carcinoma treated at Memorial Sloan Kettering on a trial protocol. Peripheral blood mononuclear cells were collected pretreatment and during treatment, with between 1 and 8 total time points obtained per patient. The Qiagen DNeasy Blood extraction kit was used to purify genomic DNA from total PBMCs and tumor samples. PBMCs were collected pretreatment and during treatment and were isolated and stored as previously described. This clonotype was obtained from a man aged 50 or older with urothelial cancer. The chain was built from TRBV7-9 and TRBJ1-1; 9 middle bases align to TRBD1. The sequencing here drew on PBMCs, taken around atezolizumab (anti-PD-L1) treatment. The CDR3 reads as follows: CASSAIPGQGSLNTEAFF. The base sequence is TGTGCCAGCAGCGCAATCCCGGGACAGGGATCGCTGAACACTGAAGCTTTCTTT.